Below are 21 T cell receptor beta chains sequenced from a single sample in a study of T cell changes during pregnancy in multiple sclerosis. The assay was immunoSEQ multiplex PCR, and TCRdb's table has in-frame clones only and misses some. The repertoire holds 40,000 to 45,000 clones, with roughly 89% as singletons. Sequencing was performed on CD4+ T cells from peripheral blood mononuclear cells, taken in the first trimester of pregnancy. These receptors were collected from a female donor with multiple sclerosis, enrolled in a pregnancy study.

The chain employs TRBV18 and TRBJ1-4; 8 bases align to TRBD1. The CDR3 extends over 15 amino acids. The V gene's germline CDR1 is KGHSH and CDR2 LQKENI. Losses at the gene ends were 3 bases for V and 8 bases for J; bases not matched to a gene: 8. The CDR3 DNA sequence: TGTGCCAGCTCACCGAGCCGGGACAGGATAGAAAAACTGTTTTTT. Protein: CASSPSRDRIEKLFF.

The CDR3: CASGEGGNTIYF. As DNA, the CDR3 is TGTGCCAGCGGGGAGGGTGGAAACACCATATATTTT. The chain joins TRBV28 to TRBJ1-3; D gene ambiguous. The ends were cut back, 8 bases at V and 3 bases at J, with 8 bases in the middle. The CDR3 loop spans 12 amino acids. Looked up from germline, CDR1 is MDHEN and CDR2 is SYDVKM.

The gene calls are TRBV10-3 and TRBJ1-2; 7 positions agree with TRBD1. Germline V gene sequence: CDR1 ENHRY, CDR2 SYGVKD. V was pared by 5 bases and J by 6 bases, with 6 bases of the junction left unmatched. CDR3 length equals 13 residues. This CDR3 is CAISQQGLDGYTF. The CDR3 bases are TGTGCCATCAGTCAACAGGGGCTCGATGGCTACACCTTC.

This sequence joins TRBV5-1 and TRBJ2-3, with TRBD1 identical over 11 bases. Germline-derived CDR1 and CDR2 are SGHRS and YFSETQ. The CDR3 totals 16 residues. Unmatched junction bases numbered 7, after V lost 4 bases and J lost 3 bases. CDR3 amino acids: CASSPSRDRGTDTQYF. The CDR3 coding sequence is TGCGCCAGCAGCCCATCCCGGGACAGGGGGACAGATACGCAGTATTTT.

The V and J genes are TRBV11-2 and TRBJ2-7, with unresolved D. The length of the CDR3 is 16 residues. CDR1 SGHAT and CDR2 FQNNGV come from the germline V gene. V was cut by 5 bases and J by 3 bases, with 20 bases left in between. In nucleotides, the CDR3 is TGTGCCAGCAGCCCCCTTGCTAGGCAAACAAACTACGAGCAGTACTTC. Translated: CASSPLARQTNYEQYF.

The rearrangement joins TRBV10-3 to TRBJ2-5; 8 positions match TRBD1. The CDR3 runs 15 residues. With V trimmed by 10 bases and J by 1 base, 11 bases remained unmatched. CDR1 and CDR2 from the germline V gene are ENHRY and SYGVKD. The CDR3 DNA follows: TGTGCCACCTCCGGGACAGGCCGTGTCCAAGAGACCCAGTACTTC. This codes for CATSGTGRVQETQYF.

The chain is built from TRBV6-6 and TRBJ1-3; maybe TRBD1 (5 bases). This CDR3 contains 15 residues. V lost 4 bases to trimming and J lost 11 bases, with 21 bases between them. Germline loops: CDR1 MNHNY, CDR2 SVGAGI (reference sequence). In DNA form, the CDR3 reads TGTGCCAGCAGTTTTAGGGGCCCAAACAAGTCCCCCATATATTTT. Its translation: CASSFRGPNKSPIYF.

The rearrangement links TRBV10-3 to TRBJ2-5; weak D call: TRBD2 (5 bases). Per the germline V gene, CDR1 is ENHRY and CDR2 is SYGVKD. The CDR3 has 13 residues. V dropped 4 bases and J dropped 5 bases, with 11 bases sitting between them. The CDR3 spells CAISVRVGETQYF. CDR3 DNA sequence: TGTGCCATCAGTGTGAGGGTGGGTGAGACCCAGTACTTC.

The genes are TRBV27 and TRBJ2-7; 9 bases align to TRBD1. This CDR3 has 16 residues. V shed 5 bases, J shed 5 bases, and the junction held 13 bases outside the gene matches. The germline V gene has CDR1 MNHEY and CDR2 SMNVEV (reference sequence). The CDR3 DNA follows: TGTGCCAGCAGTCCTTCGTTGACAGGGGGAAGGAACGAGCAGTACTTC. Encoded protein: CASSPSLTGGRNEQYF.

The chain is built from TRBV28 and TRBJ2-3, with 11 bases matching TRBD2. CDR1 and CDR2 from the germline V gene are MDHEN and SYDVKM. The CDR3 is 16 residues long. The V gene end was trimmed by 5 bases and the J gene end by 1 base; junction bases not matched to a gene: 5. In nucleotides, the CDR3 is TGTGCCAGCAGTCTGGGACTAGCGGATGGCACAGATACGCAGTATTTT. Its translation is CASSLGLADGTDTQYF. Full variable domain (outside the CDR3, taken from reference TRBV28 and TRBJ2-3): DVKVTQSSRYLVKRTGEKVFLECVQDMDHENMFWYRQDPGLGLRLIYFSYDVKMKEKGDIPEGYSVSREKKERFSLILESASTNQTSMYLCASSLGLADGTDTQYFGPGTRLTVL.

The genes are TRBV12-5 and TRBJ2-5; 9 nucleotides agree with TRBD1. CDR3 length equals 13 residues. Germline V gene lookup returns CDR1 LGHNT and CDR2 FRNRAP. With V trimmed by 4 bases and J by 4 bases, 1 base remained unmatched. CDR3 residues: CASGWGQGETQYF. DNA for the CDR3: TGTGCTAGTGGTTGGGGACAGGGAGAGACCCAGTACTTC.

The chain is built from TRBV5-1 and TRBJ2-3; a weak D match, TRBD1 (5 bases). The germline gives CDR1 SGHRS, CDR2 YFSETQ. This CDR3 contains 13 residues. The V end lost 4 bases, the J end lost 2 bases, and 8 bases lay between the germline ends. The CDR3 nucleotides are TGCGCCAGCAGCGACAGACCCACAGATACGCAGTATTTT. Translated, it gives CASSDRPTDTQYF.

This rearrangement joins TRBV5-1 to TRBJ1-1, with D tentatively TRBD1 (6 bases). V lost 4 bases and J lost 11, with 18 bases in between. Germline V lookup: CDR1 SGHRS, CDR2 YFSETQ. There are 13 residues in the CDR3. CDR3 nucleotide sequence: TGCGCCAGCAGCGAAATACAGGGTACTAGGGCTTTCTTT. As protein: CASSEIQGTRAFF.

CDR3 protein: CASSHGTGGHTEAFF. For the CDR3, the DNA is TGTGCCAGCAGTCACGGGACAGGGGGCCATACTGAAGCTTTCTTT. This rearrangement joins TRBV6-5 to TRBJ1-1; 12 bases are a match to TRBD1. CDR1 MNHEY and CDR2 SVGAGI come from the germline V gene. V shed 5 bases and J 5 bases; nucleotides not matched to a gene: 6. The CDR3 extends over 15 amino acids.

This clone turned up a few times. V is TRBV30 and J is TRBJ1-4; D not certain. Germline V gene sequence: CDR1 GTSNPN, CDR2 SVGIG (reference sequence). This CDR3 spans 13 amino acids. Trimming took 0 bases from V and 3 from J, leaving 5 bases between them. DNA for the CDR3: TGTGCCTGGAGTGTCCGGGCTAATGAAAAACTGTTTTTT. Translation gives CAWSVRANEKLFF.

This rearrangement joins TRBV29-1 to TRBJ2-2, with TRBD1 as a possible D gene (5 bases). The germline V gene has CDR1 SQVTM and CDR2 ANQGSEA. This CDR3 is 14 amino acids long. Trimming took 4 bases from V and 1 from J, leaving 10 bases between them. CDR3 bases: TGCAGCGTTGCTCAGGGATTGAACACCGGGGAGCTGTTTTTT. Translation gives CSVAQGLNTGELFF.

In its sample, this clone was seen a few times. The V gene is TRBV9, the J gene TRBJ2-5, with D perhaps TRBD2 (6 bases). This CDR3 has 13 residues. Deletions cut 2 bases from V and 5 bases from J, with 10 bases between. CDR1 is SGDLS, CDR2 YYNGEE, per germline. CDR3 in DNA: TGTGCCAGCAGCGTGGGAGGTTGGGAGACCCAGTACTTC. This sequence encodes CASSVGGWETQYF.

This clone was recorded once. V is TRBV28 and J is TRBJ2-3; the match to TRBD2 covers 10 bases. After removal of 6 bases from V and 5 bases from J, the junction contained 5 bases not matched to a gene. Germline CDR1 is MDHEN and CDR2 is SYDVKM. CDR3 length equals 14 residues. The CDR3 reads CASSTSGTGDTQYF. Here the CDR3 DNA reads TGTGCCAGCAGCACTAGCGGGACTGGAGATACGCAGTATTTT.

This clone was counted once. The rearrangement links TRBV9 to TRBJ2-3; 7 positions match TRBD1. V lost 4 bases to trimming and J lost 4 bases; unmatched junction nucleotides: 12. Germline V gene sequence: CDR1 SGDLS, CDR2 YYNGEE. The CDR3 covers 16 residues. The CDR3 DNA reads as TGTGCCAGCAGCTTCCGGACAGGAATCGTACCAGATACGCAGTATTTT. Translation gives CASSFRTGIVPDTQYF.

The chain's CDR3 is CADQPQGRDNQPQHF. The CDR3 DNA reads TGTGCCGACCAACCACAGGGGAGAGACAATCAGCCCCAGCATTTT. The J gene is TRBJ1-5, the V gene TRBV5-8; 7 positions match TRBD1. This CDR3 spans 15 amino acids. With 10 bases clipped from V and 3 bases from J, the junction kept 13 bases outside the gene matches. CDR1 and CDR2 (germline): SGHTS, YDEGEE.

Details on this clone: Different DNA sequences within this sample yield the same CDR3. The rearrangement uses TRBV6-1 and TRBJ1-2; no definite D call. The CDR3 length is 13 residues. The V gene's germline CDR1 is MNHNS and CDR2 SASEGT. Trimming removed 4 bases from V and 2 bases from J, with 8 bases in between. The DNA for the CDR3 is TGTGCCAGCAGTGCGCAGGCCAACTATGGCTACACCTTC. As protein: CASSAQANYGYTF.